The T cell receptor (beta chain) described here comes from a study of blood T cell repertoires in COVID-19. Study-wide context: Acute and convalescent COVID-19 samples came from the United States, Italy and Spain. Sources were T cells, B-cell-depleted T cells, or PBMCs; the material itself was cDNA or gDNA.

Original processing notes: How many nucleated cells were present was estimated from reference gene primer amplification. The method was immunoSEQ multiplex PCR; TCRdb's version includes in-frame clones alone and lacks a portion of them. For V, J and clone size, that table is used; D and trimming come from the DNA. The sample includes approximately 400,000 clones, 80% to 90% of them seen just once. Material for sequencing was peripheral blood. The receptor was isolated from a man aged 35 to 55 with acute or convalescent COVID-19.

CDR3 in DNA: TGTGCCAGCAGCGTAGAGACTAACACTGAAGCTTTCTTT. Translation gives CASSVETNTEAFF. The chain carries TRBV9 and TRBJ1-1; unclear D gene. V lost 0 bases, J lost 2 bases, and 5 bases lay in between. The CDR3 has 13 amino acids. Germline CDR1 and CDR2: SGDLS and YYNGEE.